The 12 T cell receptor beta chains below all came from one sample that was sequenced in a study of cytomegalovirus exposure and HLA in healthy donors (TCRdb year 2017). The library came from the immunoSEQ multiplex PCR assay. The multiplex PCR relied on a mix of 60 forward primers for TCR Vbeta segments and 13 reverse primers for TCR Jbeta segments. TCRdb provides this immuneACCESS table in a form limited to in-frame rearrangements. Some clones are lacking; in checked studies, under half of them reflect an unresolved V gene, and why the rest are absent is not known. In all, the sample holds fewer than 90,000 clones, and 80% to 90% of those were seen once. Clones ranked in the top ten supply 6.5% of the sample. Material: PBMCs. The receptors were gathered from a human donor in good health.

This sequence joins TRBV9 and TRBJ2-7; D possibly corresponds to TRBD2 (6 bases). This CDR3 spans 14 amino acids. The V and J ends lost 0 bases and 1 base respectively, with 8 bases between them. Looked up from germline, CDR1 is SGDLS and CDR2 is YYNGEE. CDR3 amino acids: CASSVAGTSYEQYF. For the CDR3, the DNA is TGTGCCAGCAGCGTAGCAGGGACTTCCTACGAGCAGTACTTC. The full variable domain, its missing parts supplied by reference TRBV9 and TRBJ2-7, is DSGVTQTPKHLITATGQRVTLRCSPRSGDLSVYWYQQSLDQGLQFLIQYYNGEERAKGNILERFSAQQFPDLHSELNLSSLELGDSALYFCASSVAGTSYEQYFGPGTRLTVT.

The rearrangement joins TRBV2 to TRBJ2-2, with D possibly matching TRBD2 (6 bases). Germline assignment: CDR1 SNHLY and CDR2 FYNNEI. The CDR3 totals 12 residues. V lost 7 bases and J 6 bases, leaving 9 bases between the germline ends. CDR3 DNA sequence: TGTGCCAGCAACCGACTAGCCGGGGAGCTGTTTTTT. The encoded protein is CASNRLAGELFF.

This chain joins TRBV11-2 and TRBJ2-1; 13 positions match TRBD2. This CDR3 is 15 amino acids long. The germline V gene has CDR1 SGHAT and CDR2 FQNNGV. V trimming: 5 bases; J trimming: 11 bases; junction bases outside the gene matches: 9. The CDR3 DNA sequence: TGTGCCAGCAGCCAAGCGGGGACTAGCGGGAACCAGCAGTTCTTC. It encodes CASSQAGTSGNQQFF.

J is TRBJ2-3 and V is TRBV7-3, with D unclear. Trimming cost V 1 base and J 0 bases, with 5 bases left between them. The CDR3 loop spans 14 amino acids. CDR1 SGHTA and CDR2 FQGTGA come from the germline V gene. As DNA, the CDR3 is TGTGCCAGCAGCTTAATGTCTAGCACAGATACGCAGTATTTT. Its translation: CASSLMSSTDTQYF. Drawing the rest from reference TRBV7-3 and TRBJ2-3, the complete variable domain is GAGVSQTPSNKVTEKGKYVELRCDPISGHTALYWYRQSLGQGPEFLIYFQGTGAADDSGLPNDRFFAVRPEGSVSTLKIQRTERGDSAVYLCASSLMSSTDTQYFGPGTRLTVL.

V usage is TRBV5-1 and J usage is TRBJ2-3; 8 positions agree with TRBD2. With V trimmed by 4 bases and J by 2 bases, 3 bases remained unmatched. From germline, CDR1 is SGHRS and CDR2 YFSETQ. This CDR3 has 14 amino acids. As DNA, the CDR3 is TGCGCCAGCAGCGTAGCGGGGTTCACAGATACGCAGTATTTT. Translated: CASSVAGFTDTQYF. The variable domain in full, completed from reference TRBV5-1 and TRBJ2-3, reads KAGVTQTPRYLIKTRGQQVTLSCSPISGHRSVSWYQQTPGQGLQFLFEYFSETQRNKGNFPGRFSGRQFSNSRSEMNVSTLELGDSALYLCASSVAGFTDTQYFGPGTRLTVL.

As for this clone: The junction differs from germline at one of its ends, possibly a read error. The chain has TRBV4-1 and TRBJ1-2; 8 nucleotides line up with TRBD1. CDR3 length: 14 residues. Germline CDR1 and CDR2: MGHRA and YSYEKL. The CDR3 is CASSQRQGNYGHTF. The CDR3, as DNA: TGCGCCAGCAGCCAACGACAGGGGAACTATGGCCACACCTTC.

The CDR3 loop is CASSPIGTSGGPILFEQFF. CDR3 nucleotide sequence: TGTGCCAGCTCACCAATAGGGACTAGCGGGGGGCCGATTTTATTTGAGCAGTTCTTC. The rearrangement uses TRBV18 and TRBJ2-1; 15 nucleotides agree with TRBD2. Trimming took 2 bases from V and 9 from J; bases not matched to a gene: 14. Germline values: CDR1 KGHSH, CDR2 LQKENI. The CDR3 spans 19 residues.

The chain links TRBV6-5 to TRBJ2-1, with a weak D call TRBD1 (6 bases). The CDR3 is 14 residues long. Germline CDR1 MNHEY, CDR2 SVGAGI. V shed 4 bases and J shed 8 bases, with 15 bases lying between them. In DNA, the CDR3 is TGTGCCAGCAGTTTTACCCAGGGGAGTGATGAGCAGTTCTTC. Translating it yields CASSFTQGSDEQFF.

The chain links TRBV29-1 to TRBJ1-4, with 7 bases fitting TRBD1. The CDR3 totals 11 residues. Per germline, CDR1 SQVTM and CDR2 ANQGSEA. Losses at the gene ends were 5 bases for V and 11 bases for J; bases not matched to a gene: 5. CDR3 DNA: TGCAGCGTTCTAGGGGGCCTTAAACTGTTTTTT. This codes for CSVLGGLKLFF. The variable domain in full, completed from reference TRBV29-1 and TRBJ1-4, reads SAVISQKPSRDICQRGTSLTIQCQVDSQVTMMFWYRQQPGQSLTLIATANQGSEATYESGFVIDKFPISRPNLTFSTLTVSNMSPEDSSIYLCSVLGGLKLFFGSGTQLSVL.

This clone was seen just once. This rearrangement joins TRBV6-6 to TRBJ1-1, with D maybe TRBD1 (5 bases). V lost 5 bases to trimming and J lost 1 base, with 11 bases between them. The CDR3 totals 14 residues. The germline gives CDR1 MNHNY, CDR2 SVGAGI (reference sequence). The CDR3 coding sequence is TGTGCCAGCAGTAAACAGGATAGGAACACTGAAGCTTTCTTT. Translating gives CASSKQDRNTEAFF.

The chain has TRBV28 and TRBJ2-7; weak D call: TRBD1 (6 bases). With 8 bases removed from V and 3 bases from J, the gap between germline ends came to 17 bases. Germline CDR1 reads MDHEN; CDR2 reads SYDVKM. The CDR3 is 14 amino acids. The CDR3 DNA sequence: TGTGCCAGCGAAACGGGACAAAAATACTACGAGCAGTACTTC. It codes for CASETGQKYYEQYF.

J is TRBJ1-2 and V is TRBV19; 9 bases match TRBD1. V dropped 6 bases and J dropped 4; count of bases not matched to a gene: 9. Germline V gene data show CDR1 as LNHDA and CDR2 as SQIVND (reference sequence). This CDR3 comprises 15 residues. The DNA of the CDR3 is TGTGCCAGTAGAAATACAGGGGGCGCGTTCTATGGCTACACCTTC. Protein: CASRNTGGAFYGYTF.